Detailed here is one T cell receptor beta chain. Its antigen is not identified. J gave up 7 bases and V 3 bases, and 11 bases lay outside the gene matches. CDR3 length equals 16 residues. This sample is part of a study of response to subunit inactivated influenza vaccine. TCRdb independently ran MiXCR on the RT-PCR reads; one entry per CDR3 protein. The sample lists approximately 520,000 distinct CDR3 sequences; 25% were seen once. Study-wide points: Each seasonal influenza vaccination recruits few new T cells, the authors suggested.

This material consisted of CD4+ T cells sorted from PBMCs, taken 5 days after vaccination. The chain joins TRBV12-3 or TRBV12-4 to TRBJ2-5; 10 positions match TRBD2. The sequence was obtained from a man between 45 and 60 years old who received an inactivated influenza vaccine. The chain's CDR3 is CASSFVSGGASGTQYF. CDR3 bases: TGTGCCAGCAGTTTCGTAAGCGGGGGGGCCTCCGGGACCCAGTACTTC.